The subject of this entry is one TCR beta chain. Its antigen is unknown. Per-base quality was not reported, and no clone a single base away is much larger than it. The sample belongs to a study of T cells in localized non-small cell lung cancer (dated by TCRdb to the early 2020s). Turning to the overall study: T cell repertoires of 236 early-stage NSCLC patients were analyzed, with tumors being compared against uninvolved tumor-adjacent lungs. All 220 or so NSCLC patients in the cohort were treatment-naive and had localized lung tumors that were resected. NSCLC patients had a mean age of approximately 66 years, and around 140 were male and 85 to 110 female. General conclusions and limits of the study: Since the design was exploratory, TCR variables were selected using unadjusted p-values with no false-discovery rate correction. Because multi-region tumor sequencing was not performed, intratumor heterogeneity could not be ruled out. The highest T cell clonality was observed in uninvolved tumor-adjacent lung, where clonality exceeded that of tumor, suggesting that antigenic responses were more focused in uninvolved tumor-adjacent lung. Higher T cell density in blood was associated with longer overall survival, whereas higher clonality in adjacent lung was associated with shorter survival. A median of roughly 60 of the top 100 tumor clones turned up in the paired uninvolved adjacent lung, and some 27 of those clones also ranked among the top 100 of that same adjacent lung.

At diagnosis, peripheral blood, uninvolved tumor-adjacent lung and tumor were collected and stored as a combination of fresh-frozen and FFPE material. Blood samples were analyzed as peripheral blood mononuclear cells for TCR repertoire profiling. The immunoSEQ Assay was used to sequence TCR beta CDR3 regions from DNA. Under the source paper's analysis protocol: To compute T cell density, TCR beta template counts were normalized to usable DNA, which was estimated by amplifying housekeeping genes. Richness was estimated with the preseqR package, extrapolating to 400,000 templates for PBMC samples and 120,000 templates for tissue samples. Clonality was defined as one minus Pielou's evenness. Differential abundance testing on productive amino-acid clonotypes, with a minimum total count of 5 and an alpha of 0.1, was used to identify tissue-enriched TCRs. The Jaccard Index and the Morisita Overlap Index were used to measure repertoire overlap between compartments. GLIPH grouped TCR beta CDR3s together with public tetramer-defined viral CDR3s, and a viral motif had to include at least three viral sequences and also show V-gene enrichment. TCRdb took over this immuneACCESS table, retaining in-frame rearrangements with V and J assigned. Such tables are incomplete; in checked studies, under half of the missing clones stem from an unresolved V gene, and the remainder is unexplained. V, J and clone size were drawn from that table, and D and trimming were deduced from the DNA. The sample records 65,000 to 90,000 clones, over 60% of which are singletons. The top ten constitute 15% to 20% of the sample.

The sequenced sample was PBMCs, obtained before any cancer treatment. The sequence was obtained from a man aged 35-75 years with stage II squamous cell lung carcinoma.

The CDR3 protein is CASSSAYEQYF. The nucleotide sequence reads TGTGCCAGCAGCTCTGCCTACGAGCAGTACTTC. The V gene is TRBV7-2 and the J gene is TRBJ2-7, with the D gene too uncertain to name. For CDR1 and CDR2, the germline V gene lists SGHTA and FQGNSA. Between the V and J ends, shortened by 4 bases and 2 bases respectively, the junction contains 3 bases. The CDR3 goes from the cysteine to the phenylalanine over 11 residues. CDR3 DNA only is kept here, 33 bases in frame from base 1.